The entry that follows covers one T cell receptor (beta chain) sequence. Its antigen is not identified. Germline CDR1 and CDR2: LNHDA and SQIVND (reference sequence). Trimming left V 2 bases short and J 2 bases short, with 6 bases between. CDR3 length: 13 amino acids. At least 3 on the Clinical Activity Score was recorded for ophthalmopathy patients, who also had NOSPECS grade at least 4 and duration under 3 months. Cells are PBMCs isolated from 10 ml of fresh blood. These data come from a study of T cells in Graves' hyperthyroidism and ophthalmopathy. On the study more broadly: Blood from the periphery was taken at initial diagnosis, before any treatment. Study-wide points: Blood also contained most expanded thyroid clonotypes above 0.001.

Amplified TCR beta CDR3 regions derived from RNA transcripts. RT-PCR in the first round (using the HTBI primer set) targeted the TCR CDR3. TCRdb reprocessed the multiplex PCR reads via MiXCR and lists one record per CDR3 protein. This table holds approximately 600,000 distinct CDR3 sequences, about 15% found once. Sequencing used blood. The chain links TRBV19 to TRBJ1-2; D unclear. This receptor was identified in a woman aged 40 to 50 with Graves' ophthalmopathy. CDR3: CASSIQTNYGYTF. CDR3 DNA: TGTGCCAGTAGTATACAGACAAACTATGGCTACACCTTC.